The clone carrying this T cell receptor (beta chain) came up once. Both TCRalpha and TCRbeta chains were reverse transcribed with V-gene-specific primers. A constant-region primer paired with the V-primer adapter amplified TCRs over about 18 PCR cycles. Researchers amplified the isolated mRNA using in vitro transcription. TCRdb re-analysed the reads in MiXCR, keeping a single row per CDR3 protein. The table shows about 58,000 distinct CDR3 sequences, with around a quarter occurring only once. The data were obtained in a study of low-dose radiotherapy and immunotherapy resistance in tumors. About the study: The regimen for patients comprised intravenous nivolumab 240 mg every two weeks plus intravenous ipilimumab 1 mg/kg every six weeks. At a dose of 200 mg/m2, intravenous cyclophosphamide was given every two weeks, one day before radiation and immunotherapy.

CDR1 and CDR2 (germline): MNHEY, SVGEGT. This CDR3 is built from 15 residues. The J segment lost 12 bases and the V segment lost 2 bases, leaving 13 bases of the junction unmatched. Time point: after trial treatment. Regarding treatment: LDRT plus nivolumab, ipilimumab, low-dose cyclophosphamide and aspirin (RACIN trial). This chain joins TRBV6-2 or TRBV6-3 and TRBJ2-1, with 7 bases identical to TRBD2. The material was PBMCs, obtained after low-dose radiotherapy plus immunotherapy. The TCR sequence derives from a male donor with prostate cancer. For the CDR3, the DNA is TGTGCCAGCAGTTACAGCGGGACTGCCCCAATTGGGCAGTTCTTC. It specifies CASSYSGTAPIGQFF.